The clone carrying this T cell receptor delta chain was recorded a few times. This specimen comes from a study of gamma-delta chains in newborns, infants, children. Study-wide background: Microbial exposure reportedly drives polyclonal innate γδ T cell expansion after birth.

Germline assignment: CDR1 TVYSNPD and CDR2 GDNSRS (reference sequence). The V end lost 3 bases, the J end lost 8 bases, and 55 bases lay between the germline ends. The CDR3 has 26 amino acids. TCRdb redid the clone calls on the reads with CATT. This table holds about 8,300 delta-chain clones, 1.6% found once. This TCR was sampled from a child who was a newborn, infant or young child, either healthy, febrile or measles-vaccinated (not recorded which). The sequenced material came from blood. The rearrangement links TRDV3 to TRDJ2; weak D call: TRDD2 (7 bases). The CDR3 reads CAFRGGLFNGSPTFLPYRRMGAQLFF. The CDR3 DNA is TGTGCCTTCCGTGGGGGGTTGTTCAACGGATCCCCAACCTTCCTTCCGTACAGGAGAATGGGGGCACAACTCTTCTTT. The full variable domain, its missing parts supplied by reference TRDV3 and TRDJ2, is CDKVTQSSPDQTVASGSEVVLLCTYDTVYSNPDLFWYRIRPDYSFQFVFYGDNSRSEGADFTQGRFSVKHILTQKAFHLVISPVRTEDSATYYCAFRGGLFNGSPTFLPYRRMGAQLFFGKGTQLIVEP.